This TCR beta chain comes out of a study of blood T cell repertoires in COVID-19. Overall study: Whether acute or convalescent, the COVID-19 samples came from the United States, Italy and Spain. PBMCs, B-cell-depleted T cells, or T cells provided the cDNA or gDNA that made up the material.

Per the original methods: Reference gene primer amplification gave nucleated cell count estimates. The table came from immunoSEQ multiplex PCR; TCRdb's copy has only in-frame clones and leaves some out. V, J and clone size are those of that table, while D and trimming were read from the DNA. Of about 98,000 clones listed, 82% are singletons. CDR3 length: 13 residues. Trimming stripped 5 bases from V and 6 bases from J, with 14 bases between. Germline CDR1 and CDR2: MNHNY and SVGAGI (reference sequence). The sequenced sample consisted of peripheral blood. The sequence came from an elderly man with acute or convalescent COVID-19. The rearrangement joins TRBV6-6 to TRBJ2-7; D possibly corresponds to TRBD1 (6 bases). In DNA, the CDR3 is TGTGCCAGCAGTCTACCTACAGGGATCGAGCAGTACTTC. This encodes CASSLPTGIEQYF.